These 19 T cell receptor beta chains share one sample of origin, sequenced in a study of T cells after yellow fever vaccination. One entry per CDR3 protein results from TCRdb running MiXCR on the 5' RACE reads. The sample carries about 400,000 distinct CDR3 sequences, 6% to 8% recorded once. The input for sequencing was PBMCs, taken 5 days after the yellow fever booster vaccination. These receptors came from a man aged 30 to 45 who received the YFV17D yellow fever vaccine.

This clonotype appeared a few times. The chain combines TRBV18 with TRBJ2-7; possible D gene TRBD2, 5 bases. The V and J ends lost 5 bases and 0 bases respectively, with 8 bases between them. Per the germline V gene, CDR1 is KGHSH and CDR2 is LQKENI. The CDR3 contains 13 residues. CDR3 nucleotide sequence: TGTGCCAGCTCAACTAGATCCTCCTACGAGCAGTACTTC. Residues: CASSTRSSYEQYF. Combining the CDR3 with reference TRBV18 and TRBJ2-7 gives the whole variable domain NAGVMQNPRHLVRRRGQEARLRCSPMKGHSHVYWYRQLPEEGLKFMVYLQKENIIDESGMPKERFSAEFPKEGPSILRIQQVVRGDSAAYFCASSTRSSYEQYFGPGTRLTVT.

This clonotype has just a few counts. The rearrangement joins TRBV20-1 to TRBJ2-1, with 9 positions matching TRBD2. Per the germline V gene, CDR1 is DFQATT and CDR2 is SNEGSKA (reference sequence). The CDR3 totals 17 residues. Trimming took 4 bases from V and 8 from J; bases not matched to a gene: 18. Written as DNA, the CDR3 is TGCAGTGCTACTGATAGCGGGAGAGTTACTTTGAGCGATGAGCAGTTCTTC. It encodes CSATDSGRVTLSDEQFF.

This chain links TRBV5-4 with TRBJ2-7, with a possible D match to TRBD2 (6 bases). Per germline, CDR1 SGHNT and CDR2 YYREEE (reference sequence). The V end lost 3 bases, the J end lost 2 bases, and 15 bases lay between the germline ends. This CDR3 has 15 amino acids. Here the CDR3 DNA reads TGTGCCAGCAGCTGGGGAGGCAGGGCGACCTACGAGCAGTACTTC. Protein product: CASSWGGRATYEQYF. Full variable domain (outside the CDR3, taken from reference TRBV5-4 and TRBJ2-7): ETGVTQSPTHLIKTRGQQVTLRCSSQSGHNTVSWYQQALGQGPQFIFQYYREEENGRGNFPPRFSGLQFPNYSSELNVNALELDDSALYLCASSWGGRATYEQYFGPGTRLTVT.

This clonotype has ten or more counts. Here the CDR3 DNA reads TGTGCCAGCAGGCCCGGGACAGGGTTGGGGACCCAGTACTTC. Its protein product is CASRPGTGLGTQYF. This rearrangement joins TRBV3-1 to TRBJ2-5; 9 bases line up with TRBD1. This CDR3 is built from 14 residues. Looked up from germline, CDR1 is LGHDT and CDR2 is YNNKEL (reference sequence). The V segment lost 6 bases and the J segment 7 bases; nucleotides outside the gene matches: 9.

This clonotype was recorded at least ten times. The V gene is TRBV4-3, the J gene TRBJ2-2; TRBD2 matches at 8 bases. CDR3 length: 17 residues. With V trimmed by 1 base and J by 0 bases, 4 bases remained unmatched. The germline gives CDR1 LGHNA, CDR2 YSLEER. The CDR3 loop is CASSQGGSGTNTGELFF. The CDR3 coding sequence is TGCGCCAGCAGCCAAGGGGGTAGCGGGACGAACACCGGGGAGCTGTTTTTT.

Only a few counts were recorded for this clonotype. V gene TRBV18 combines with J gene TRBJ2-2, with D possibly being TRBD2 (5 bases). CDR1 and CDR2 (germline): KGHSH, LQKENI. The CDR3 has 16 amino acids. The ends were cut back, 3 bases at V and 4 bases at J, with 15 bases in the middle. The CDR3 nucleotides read TGTGCCAGCTCACCGCCCAGAATCGGAGGCACCGGGGAGCTGTTTTTT. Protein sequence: CASSPPRIGGTGELFF.

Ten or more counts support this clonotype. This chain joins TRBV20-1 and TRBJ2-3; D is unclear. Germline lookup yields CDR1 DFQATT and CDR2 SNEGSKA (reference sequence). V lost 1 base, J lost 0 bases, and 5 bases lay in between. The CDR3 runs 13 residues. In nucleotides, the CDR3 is TGCAGTGCTAGAGTGCCTAGCACAGATACGCAGTATTTT. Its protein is CSARVPSTDTQYF.

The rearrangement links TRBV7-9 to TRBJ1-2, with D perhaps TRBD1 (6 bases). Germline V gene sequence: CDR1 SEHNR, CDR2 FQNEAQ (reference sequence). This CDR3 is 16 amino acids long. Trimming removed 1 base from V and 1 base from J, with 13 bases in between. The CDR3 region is CASSLVGTLLNYGYTF. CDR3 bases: TGTGCCAGCAGCTTAGTAGGGACACTCCTTAACTATGGCTACACCTTC. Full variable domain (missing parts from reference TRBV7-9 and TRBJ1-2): DTGVSQNPRHKITKRGQNVTFRCDPISEHNRLYWYRQTLGQGPEFLTYFQNEAQLEKSRLLSDRFSAERPKGSFSTLEIQRTEQGDSAMYLCASSLVGTLLNYGYTFGSGTRLTVV.

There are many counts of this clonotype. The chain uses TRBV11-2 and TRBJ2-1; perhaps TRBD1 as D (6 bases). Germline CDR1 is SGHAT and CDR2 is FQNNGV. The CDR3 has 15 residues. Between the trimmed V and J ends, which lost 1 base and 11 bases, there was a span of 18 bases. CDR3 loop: CASSLGTVWVMQQFF. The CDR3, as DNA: TGTGCCAGCAGCTTAGGGACAGTATGGGTTATGCAGCAGTTCTTC. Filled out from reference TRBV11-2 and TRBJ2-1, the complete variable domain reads EAGVAQSPRYKIIEKRQSVAFWCNPISGHATLYWYQQILGQGPKLLIQFQNNGVVDDSQLPKDRFSAERLKGVDSTLKIQPAKLEDSAVYLCASSLGTVWVMQQFFGPGTRLTVL.

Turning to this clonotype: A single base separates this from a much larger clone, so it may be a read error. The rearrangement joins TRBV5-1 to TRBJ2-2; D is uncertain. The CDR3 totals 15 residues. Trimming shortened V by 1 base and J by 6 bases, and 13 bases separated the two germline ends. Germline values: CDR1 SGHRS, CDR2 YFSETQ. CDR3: CASSLRGVSAGELFF. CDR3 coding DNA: TGCGCCAGCAGCTTGCGTGGAGTATCAGCCGGGGAGCTGTTTTTT. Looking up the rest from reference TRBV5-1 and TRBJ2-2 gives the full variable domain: KAGVTQTPRYLIKTRGQQVTLSCSPISGHRSVSWYQQTPGQGLQFLFEYFSETQRNKGNFPGRFSGRQFSNSRSEMNVSTLELGDSALYLCASSLRGVSAGELFFGEGSRLTVL.

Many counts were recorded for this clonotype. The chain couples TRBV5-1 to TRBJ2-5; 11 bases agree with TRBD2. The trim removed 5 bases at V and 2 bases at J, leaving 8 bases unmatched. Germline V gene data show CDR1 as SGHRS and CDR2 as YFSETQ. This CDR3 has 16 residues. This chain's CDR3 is CASSFLAGGPQETQYF. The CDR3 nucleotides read TGCGCCAGCAGTTTCTTAGCGGGAGGGCCGCAAGAGACCCAGTACTTC.

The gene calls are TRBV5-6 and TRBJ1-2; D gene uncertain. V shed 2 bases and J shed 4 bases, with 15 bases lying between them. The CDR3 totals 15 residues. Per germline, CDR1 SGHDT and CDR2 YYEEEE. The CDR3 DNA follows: TGTGCCAGCAGCTTAAGGTCGGGAAAGAGCTATGGCTACACCTTC. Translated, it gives CASSLRSGKSYGYTF.

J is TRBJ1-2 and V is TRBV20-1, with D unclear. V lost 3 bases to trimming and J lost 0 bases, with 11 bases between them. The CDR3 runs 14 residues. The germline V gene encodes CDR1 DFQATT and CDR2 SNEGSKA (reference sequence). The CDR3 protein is CSASSGPANYGYTF. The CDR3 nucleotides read TGCAGTGCTAGTTCCGGGCCAGCTAACTATGGCTACACCTTC.

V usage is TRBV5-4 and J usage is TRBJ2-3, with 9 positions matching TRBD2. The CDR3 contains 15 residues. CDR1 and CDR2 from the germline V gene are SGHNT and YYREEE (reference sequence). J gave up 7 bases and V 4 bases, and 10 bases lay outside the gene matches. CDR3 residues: CASSPPAGGPNTQYF. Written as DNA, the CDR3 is TGTGCCAGCAGCCCGCCGGCGGGAGGGCCAAATACGCAGTATTTT. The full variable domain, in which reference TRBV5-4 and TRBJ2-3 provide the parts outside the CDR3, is ETGVTQSPTHLIKTRGQQVTLRCSSQSGHNTVSWYQQALGQGPQFIFQYYREEENGRGNFPPRFSGLQFPNYSSELNVNALELDDSALYLCASSPPAGGPNTQYFGPGTRLTVL.

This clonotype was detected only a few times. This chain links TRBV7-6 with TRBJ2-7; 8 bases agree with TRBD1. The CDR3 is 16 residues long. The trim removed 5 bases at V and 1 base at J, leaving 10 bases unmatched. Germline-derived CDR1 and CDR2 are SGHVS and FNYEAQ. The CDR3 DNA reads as TGTGCCAGCAGCCTTGGACAGGGAACCCCGTCCTACGAGCAGTACTTC. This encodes CASSLGQGTPSYEQYF.

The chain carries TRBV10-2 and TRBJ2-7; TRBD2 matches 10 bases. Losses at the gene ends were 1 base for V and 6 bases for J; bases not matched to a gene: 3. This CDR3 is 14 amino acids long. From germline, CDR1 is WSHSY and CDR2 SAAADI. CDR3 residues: CASSEWLAGVEQYF. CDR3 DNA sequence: TGCGCCAGCAGTGAGTGGCTAGCGGGAGTCGAGCAGTACTTC.

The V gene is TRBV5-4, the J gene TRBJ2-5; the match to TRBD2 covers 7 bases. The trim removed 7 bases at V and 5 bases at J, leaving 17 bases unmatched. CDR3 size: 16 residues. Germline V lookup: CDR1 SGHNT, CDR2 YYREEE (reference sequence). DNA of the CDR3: TGTGCCAGCGCTCAATCCCGAGCGGGAAGGGCGGAGACCCAGTACTTC. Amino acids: CASAQSRAGRAETQYF. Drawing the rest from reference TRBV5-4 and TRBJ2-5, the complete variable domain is ETGVTQSPTHLIKTRGQQVTLRCSSQSGHNTVSWYQQALGQGPQFIFQYYREEENGRGNFPPRFSGLQFPNYSSELNVNALELDDSALYLCASAQSRAGRAETQYFGPGTRLLVL.

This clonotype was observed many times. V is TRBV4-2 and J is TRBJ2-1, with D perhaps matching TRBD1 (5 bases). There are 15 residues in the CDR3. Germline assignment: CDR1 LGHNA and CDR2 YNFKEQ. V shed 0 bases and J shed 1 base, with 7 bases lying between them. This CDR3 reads CASSQDRASYNEQFF. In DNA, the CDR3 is TGTGCCAGCAGCCAAGACAGGGCTTCCTACAATGAGCAGTTCTTC.

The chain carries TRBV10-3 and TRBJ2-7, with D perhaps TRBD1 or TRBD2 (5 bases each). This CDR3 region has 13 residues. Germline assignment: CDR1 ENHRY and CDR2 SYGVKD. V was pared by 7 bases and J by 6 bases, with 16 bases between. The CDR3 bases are TGTGCCATCACGGTGGGGGACCCTGGCGAGCAGTACTTC. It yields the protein CAITVGDPGEQYF.